This TCR beta chain emerged from a study of a mutant IDH1 vaccine in newly diagnosed glioma. Study-level background: Patients underwent eight vaccinations, which took place in weeks 1, 3, 5, 7, 11, 15, 19 and 23. Treated patients had a mean age of 40.4 years and a sex split that was approximately 62% male and about 40% female.

The CDR3 runs 14 residues. CDR1 is ENHRY and CDR2 is SYGVKD in the germline V gene. V lost 3 bases and J 1 base, leaving 7 bases between the germline ends. In regard to this clone: Its antigen is undetermined.

Using immunoSEQ multiplex PCR, the repertoire was profiled, and TCRdb retains in-frame clones only, with some absent. Altogether about 21,000 clones are present, under 90% being singletons, with the ten largest covering 5.7%. The sample's time point: week 11, during vaccination. All doses held 300 ug of mutant IDH1 20-mer peptide, with topical imiquimod. The TCR was taken from a woman between 40 and 55 years old with glioma. Here the sequenced sample was PBMCs, taken from a glioma patient whose treatment included an IDH1 peptide vaccine. J is TRBJ1-5 and V is TRBV10-3; a weak D match, TRBD1 (5 bases). CDR3 nucleotide sequence: TGTGCCATCAGTGATAGACAGAGCAATCAGCCCCAGCATTTT. This sequence encodes CAISDRQSNQPQHF.